This TCR beta chain comes out of a study of T cells in Graves' hyperthyroidism and ophthalmopathy. The source of the PBMCs was roughly 10 ml of fresh peripheral blood. There were TCR beta CDR3 regions amplified from RNA transcripts. Researchers ran a first-round RT-PCR on the TCR CDR3 using the HTBI primer set. One entry per CDR3 protein, called by TCRdb with MiXCR from the multiplex PCR reads. The sample holds roughly 740,000 distinct CDR3 sequences, over 15% seen once. This clonotype was seen more than once but under ten times. Germline values: CDR1 SEHNR, CDR2 FQNEAQ (reference sequence). The junction had 17 bases not matched to a gene; V was cut back by 5 bases and J by 4 bases. The CDR3 is 18 amino acids.

The clonotype originates from a man aged 18 to 35 with Graves' hyperthyroidism. Sequenced: blood. This chain connects TRBV7-9 to TRBJ2-5; 9 bases map to TRBD1. The DNA of the CDR3 is TGTGCCAGCAGCCAGTCCCCAGGGACAGGGAACTCAGGAGAGACCCAGTACTTC. Residues: CASSQSPGTGNSGETQYF.